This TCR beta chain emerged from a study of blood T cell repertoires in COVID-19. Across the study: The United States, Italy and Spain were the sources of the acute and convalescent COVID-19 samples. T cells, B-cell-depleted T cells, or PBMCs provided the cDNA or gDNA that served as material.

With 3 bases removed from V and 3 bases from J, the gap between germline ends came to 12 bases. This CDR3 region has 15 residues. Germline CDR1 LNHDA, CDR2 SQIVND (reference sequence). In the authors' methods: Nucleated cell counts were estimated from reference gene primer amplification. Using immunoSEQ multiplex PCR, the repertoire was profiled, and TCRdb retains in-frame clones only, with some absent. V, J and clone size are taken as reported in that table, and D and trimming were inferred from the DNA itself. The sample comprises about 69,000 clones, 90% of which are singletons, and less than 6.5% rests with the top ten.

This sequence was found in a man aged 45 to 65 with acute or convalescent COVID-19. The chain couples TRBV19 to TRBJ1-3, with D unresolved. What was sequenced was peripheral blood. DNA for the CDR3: TGTGCCAGTAGTATCCGCCAGGATGTTGGAAACACCATATATTTT. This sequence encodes CASSIRQDVGNTIYF.